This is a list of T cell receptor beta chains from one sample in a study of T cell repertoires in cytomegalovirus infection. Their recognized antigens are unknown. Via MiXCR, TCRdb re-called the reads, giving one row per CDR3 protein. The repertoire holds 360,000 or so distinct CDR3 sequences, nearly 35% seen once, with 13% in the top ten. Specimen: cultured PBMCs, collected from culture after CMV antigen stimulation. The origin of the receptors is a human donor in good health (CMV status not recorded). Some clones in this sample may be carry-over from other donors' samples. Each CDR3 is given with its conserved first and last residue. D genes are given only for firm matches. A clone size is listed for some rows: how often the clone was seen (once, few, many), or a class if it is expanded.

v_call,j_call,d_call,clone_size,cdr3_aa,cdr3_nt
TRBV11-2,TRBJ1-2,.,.,CASSSLGSYTF,TGTGCCAGCAGCTCCCTCGGTAGCTACACCTTC
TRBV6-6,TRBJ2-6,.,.,CASSSDSAGALGANVLTF,TGTGCCAGCAGTTCCGATAGCGCGGGGGCCCTCGGGGCCAACGTCCTGACTTTC
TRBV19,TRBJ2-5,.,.,CASSKDRNQETQYF,TGTGCCAGTAGTAAAGACAGGAATCAAGAGACCCAGTACTTC
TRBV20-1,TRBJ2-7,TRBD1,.,CSARVTGERYEQYF,TGCAGTGCTAGAGTAACAGGGGAACGGTACGAGCAGTACTTC
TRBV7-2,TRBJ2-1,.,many,CASSLGQEQFF,TGTGCCAGCAGCTTAGGACAGGAGCAGTTCTTC
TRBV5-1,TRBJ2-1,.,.,CASSSDIYNEQFF,TGCGCCAGCAGCTCCGACATATACAATGAGCAGTTCTTC
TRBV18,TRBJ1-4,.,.,CASSPGDNREKLFF,TGTGCCAGCTCACCTGGGGACAATCGGGAAAAACTGTTTTTT
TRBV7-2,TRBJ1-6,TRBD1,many,CASSFGQGESPLHF,TGTGCCAGCAGCTTCGGACAGGGGGAGTCACCCCTCCACTTT
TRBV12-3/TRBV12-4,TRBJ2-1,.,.,CASSFAKSGQFF,TGTGCCAGCAGTTTTGCGAAAAGCGGGCAGTTCTTC
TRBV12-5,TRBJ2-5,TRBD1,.,CASGPQGYQETQYF,TGTGCTAGTGGTCCACAGGGGTACCAAGAGACCCAGTACTTC
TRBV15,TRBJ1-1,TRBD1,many,CATSSEQGGTEAFF,TGTGCCACCAGCAGTGAACAGGGGGGGACTGAAGCTTTCTTT
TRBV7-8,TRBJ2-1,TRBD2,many,CASSLAKGLAANNEQFF,TGTGCCAGCAGCTTAGCGAAGGGACTAGCGGCTAACAATGAGCAGTTCTTC
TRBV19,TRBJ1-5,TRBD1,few,CASTNSLGTGVSGGNQPQHF,TGTGCCAGTACCAACTCCCTCGGGACAGGGGTTTCGGGGGGGAATCAGCCCCAGCATTTT
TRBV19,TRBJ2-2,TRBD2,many,CASSIDVASGLNTGELFF,TGTGCCAGTAGTATAGATGTGGCTAGCGGTCTTAACACCGGGGAGCTGTTTTTT
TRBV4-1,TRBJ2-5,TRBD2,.,CASSQDLGGYQETQYF,TGCGCCAGCAGCCAAGATCTGGGGGGGTACCAAGAGACCCAGTACTTC
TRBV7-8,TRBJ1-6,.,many,CASSLGRNSPLHF,TGTGCCAGCAGCTTGGGGAGAAATTCACCCCTCCACTTT
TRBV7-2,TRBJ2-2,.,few,CASSLFNTGELFF,TGTGCCAGCAGCTTATTTAACACCGGGGAGCTGTTTTTT
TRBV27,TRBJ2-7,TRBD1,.,CASSGADRGRDYEQYF,TGTGCCAGCAGTGGAGCTGACAGGGGCCGAGACTACGAGCAGTACTTC
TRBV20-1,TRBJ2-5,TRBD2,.,CSALGLAEYQETQYF,TGCAGTGCTCTTGGACTAGCGGAGTACCAAGAGACCCAGTACTTC
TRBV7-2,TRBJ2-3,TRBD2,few,CASSSPGTSGRLDHSLTDTQYF,TGTGCCAGCAGCTCGCCAGGGACTAGCGGGAGACTTGATCATTCGCTCACAGATACGCAGTATTTT
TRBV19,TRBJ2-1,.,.,CASSTGPLVTNEQFF,TGTGCCAGTAGCACAGGGCCCCTAGTAACCAATGAGCAGTTCTTC
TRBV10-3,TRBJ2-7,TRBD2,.,CAISPSGDYEQYF,TGTGCCATCAGCCCTAGCGGAGACTACGAGCAGTACTTC
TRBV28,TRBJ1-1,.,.,CASAEVDTEAFF,TGTGCCAGCGCGGAAGTCGACACTGAAGCTTTCTTT
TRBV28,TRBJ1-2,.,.,CASSQIRTQGGYTF,TGTGCCAGCAGTCAAATCAGGACCCAAGGGGGCTACACCTTC
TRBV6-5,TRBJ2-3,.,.,CASSTPGAGTDTQYF,TGTGCCAGCAGTACCCCGGGGGCAGGCACAGATACGCAGTATTTT
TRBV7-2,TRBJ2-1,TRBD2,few,CASSLEVAGRFF,TGTGCCAGCAGCTTAGAGGTAGCGGGAAGGTTCTTC
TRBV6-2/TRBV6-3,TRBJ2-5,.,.,CASSYPGLPRETQYF,TGTGCCAGCAGTTACCCGGGGCTGCCGAGGGAGACCCAGTACTTC
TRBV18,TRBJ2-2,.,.,CASSPTDSYTGELFF,TGTGCCAGCTCACCTACCGACAGCTACACCGGGGAGCTGTTTTTT
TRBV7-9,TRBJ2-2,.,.,CASSRSGSGNTGELFF,TGTGCCAGCAGCAGGTCCGGTAGCGGGAACACCGGGGAGCTGTTTTTT
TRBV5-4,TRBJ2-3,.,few,CASSLGPDTSTDTQYF,TGTGCCAGCAGCCTGGGGCCAGACACTAGCACAGATACGCAGTATTTT
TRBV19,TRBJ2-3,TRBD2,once,CASRKTSGRVARTDTQYF,TGTGCCAGTAGGAAGACTAGCGGGAGGGTTGCTCGCACAGATACGCAGTATTTT
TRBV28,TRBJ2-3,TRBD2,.,CASSYSGRRDTQYF,TGTGCCAGCAGTTATAGCGGGAGGCGAGATACGCAGTATTTT
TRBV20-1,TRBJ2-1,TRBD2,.,CSASFPSGSSYNEQFF,TGCAGTGCTAGTTTCCCTAGCGGGAGCTCCTACAATGAGCAGTTCTTC
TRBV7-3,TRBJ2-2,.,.,CASSFERGSNTGELFF,TGTGCCAGCAGCTTTGAACGCGGGTCGAACACCGGGGAGCTGTTTTTT
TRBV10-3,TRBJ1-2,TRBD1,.,CAISDSGQGVVRSGYTF,TGTGCCATCAGTGATTCCGGACAGGGTGTTGTTCGGAGTGGCTACACCTTC
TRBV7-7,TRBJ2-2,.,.,CASSLTALTGELFF,TGTGCCAGCAGCTTAACAGCCCTAACCGGGGAGCTGTTTTTT
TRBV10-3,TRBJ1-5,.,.,CAISVDPQAGQPQHF,TGTGCCATCAGTGTGGACCCACAGGCGGGTCAGCCCCAGCATTTT
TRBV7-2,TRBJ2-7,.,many,CASSLTYEQYF,TGTGCCAGCAGCCTCACCTACGAGCAGTACTTC
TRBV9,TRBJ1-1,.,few,CASSEGGRTEAFF,TGTGCCAGCAGCGAGGGGGGTAGGACTGAAGCTTTCTTT
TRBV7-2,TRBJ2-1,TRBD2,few,CASSLGAGGAYEQFF,TGTGCCAGCAGCTTAGGGGCGGGAGGGGCATATGAGCAGTTCTTC
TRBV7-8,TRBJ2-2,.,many,CASRFPERSNTGELFF,TGTGCCAGCAGGTTTCCGGAGCGCTCGAACACCGGGGAGCTGTTTTTT
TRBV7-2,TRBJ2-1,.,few,CASSSYRRNEQFF,TGTGCCAGCAGCTCCTATAGGAGGAATGAGCAGTTCTTC
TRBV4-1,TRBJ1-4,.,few,CASSQDSGSNEKLFF,TGCGCCAGCAGCCAAGATTCCGGCTCTAATGAAAAACTGTTTTTT
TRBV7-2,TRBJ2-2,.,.,CASSLVTGTAGELFF,TGTGCCAGCAGCTTGGTGACAGGCACCGCCGGGGAGCTGTTTTTT
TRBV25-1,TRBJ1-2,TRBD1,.,CASSEYGTDYGYTF,TGTGCCAGCAGTGAATATGGGACAGACTATGGCTACACCTTC
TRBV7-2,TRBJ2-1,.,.,CASLAGLGSNEQFF,TGTGCCAGCCTTGCTGGTCTAGGAAGCAATGAGCAGTTCTTC
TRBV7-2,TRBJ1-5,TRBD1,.,CASSTGQGSNQPQHF,TGTGCCAGCAGCACGGGACAGGGGAGCAATCAGCCCCAGCATTTT
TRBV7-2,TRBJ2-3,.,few,CASRGGLAADTQYF,TGTGCCAGCAGAGGGGGGCTAGCGGCCGATACGCAGTATTTT
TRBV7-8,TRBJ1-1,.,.,CASSLGQPLNTEAFF,TGTGCCAGCAGCTTAGGACAACCCCTGAACACTGAAGCTTTCTTT
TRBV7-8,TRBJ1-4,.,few,CASSSNGIPEKLFF,TGTGCCAGCAGCTCAAATGGCATTCCTGAAAAACTGTTTTTT
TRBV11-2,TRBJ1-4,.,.,CASSYLGWDEKLFF,TGTGCCAGCAGCTACCTGGGGTGGGATGAAAAACTGTTTTTT
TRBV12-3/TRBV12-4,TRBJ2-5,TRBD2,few,CASSFIAGAETQYF,TGTGCCAGCAGTTTTATAGCGGGAGCAGAGACCCAGTACTTC
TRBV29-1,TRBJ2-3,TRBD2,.,CSVETSGLADTQYF,TGCAGCGTTGAAACTAGCGGGTTAGCAGATACGCAGTATTTT
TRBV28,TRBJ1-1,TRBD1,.,CASSYRQGGLTEAFF,TGTGCCAGCAGTTACCGACAGGGTGGATTGACTGAAGCTTTCTTT